This T cell receptor beta chain was obtained from a study of T cells in Graves' hyperthyroidism and ophthalmopathy. Across the whole study: At initial diagnosis, before any treatment had begun, peripheral blood was obtained.

This clonotype has only a few counts. It was uncontrolled infection, other autoimmune disease, pregnancy or lactation that excluded patients. Clinical symptoms, serum thyroxine and TRAb, thyroid ultrasound and orbital computed tomography were used for the diagnoses. This CDR3 region has 15 residues. Germline assignment: CDR1 SGHNT and CDR2 YYREEE (reference sequence). Trimming removed 4 bases at V and 1 base at J, with 15 bases between. What was amplified from RNA transcripts were TCR beta CDR3 regions. The primer set for the first-round RT-PCR of the TCR CDR3 was HTBI. In TCRdb, the multiplex PCR reads were re-called with MiXCR into one record per CDR3 protein. The sample lists 500,000 to 750,000 distinct CDR3 sequences, 12% to 15% occurring once.

The gene calls are TRBV5-4 and TRBJ2-7; a possible D gene is TRBD1 (5 bases). The source of this sequence is a young woman with Graves' ophthalmopathy. The sequenced sample consisted of blood. CDR3 sequence reads: CASSPMDTRSYEQYF. In DNA form, the CDR3 reads TGTGCCAGCAGCCCCATGGACACCCGATCCTACGAGCAGTACTTC. Using reference TRBV5-4 and TRBJ2-7 for the parts outside the CDR3, the full variable domain is ETGVTQSPTHLIKTRGQQVTLRCSSQSGHNTVSWYQQALGQGPQFIFQYYREEENGRGNFPPRFSGLQFPNYSSELNVNALELDDSALYLCASSPMDTRSYEQYFGPGTRLTVT.